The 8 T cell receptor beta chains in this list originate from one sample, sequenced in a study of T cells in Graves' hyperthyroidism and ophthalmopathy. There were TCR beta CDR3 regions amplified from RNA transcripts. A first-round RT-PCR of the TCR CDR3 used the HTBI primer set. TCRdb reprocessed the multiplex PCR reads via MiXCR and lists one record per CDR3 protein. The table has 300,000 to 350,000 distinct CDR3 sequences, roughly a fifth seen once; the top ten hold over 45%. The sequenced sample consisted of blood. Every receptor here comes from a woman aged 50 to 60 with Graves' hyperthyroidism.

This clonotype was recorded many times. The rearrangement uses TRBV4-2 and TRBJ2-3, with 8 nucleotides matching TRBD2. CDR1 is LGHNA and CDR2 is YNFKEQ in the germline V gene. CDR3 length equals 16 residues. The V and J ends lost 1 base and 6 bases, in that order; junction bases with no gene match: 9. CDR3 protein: CASSQGTSQKGDTQYF. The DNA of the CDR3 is TGTGCCAGCAGCCAAGGGACTAGCCAGAAGGGTGATACGCAGTATTTT.

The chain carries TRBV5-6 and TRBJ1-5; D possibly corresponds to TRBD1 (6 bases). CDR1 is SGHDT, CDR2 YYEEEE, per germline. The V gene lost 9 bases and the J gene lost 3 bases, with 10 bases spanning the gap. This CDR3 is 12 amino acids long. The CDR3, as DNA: TGTGCCATAAGACAGGACAATCAGCCCCAGCATTTT. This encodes CAIRQDNQPQHF.

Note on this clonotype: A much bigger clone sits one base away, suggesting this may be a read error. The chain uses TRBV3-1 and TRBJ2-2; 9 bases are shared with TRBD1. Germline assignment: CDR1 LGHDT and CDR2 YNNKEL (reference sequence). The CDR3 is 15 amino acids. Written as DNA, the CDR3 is TGTGCCAGCAGCCCGGACAGGGGAAACACCGGGGAGCCGTTTTTT. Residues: CASSPDRGNTGEPFF.

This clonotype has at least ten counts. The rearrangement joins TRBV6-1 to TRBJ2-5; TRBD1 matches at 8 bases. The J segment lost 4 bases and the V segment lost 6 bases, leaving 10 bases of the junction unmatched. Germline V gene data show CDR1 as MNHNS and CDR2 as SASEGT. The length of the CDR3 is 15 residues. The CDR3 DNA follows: TGTGCCAGCAGCCGGACGTTCAGGGGGCGAGAGACCCAGTACTTC. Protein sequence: CASSRTFRGRETQYF.

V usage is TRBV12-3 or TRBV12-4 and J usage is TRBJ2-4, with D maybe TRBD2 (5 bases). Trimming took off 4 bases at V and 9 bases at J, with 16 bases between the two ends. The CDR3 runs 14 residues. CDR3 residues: CASSSNEDYTIQYF. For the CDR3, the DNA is TGTGCCAGCAGTTCGAACGAAGACTATACCATTCAGTACTTC.

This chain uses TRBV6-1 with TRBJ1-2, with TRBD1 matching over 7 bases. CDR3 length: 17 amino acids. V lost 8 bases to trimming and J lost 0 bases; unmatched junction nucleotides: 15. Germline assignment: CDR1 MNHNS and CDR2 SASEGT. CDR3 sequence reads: CASGDPGQLGPNYGYTF. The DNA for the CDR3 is TGTGCCAGCGGGGACCCGGGACAGCTAGGTCCTAACTATGGCTACACCTTC.

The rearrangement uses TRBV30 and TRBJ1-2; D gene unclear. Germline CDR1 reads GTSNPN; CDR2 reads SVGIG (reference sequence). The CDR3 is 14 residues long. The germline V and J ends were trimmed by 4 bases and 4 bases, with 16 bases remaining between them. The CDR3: CAWKQRNLRYGYTF. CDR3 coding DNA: TGTGCCTGGAAACAGCGGAACCTTCGCTATGGCTACACCTTC. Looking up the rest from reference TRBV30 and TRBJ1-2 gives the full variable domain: SQTIHQWPATLVQPVGSPLSLECTVEGTSNPNLYWYRQAAGRGLQLLFYSVGIGQISSEVPQNLSASRPQDRQFILSSKKLLLSDSGFYLCAWKQRNLRYGYTFGSGTRLTVV.

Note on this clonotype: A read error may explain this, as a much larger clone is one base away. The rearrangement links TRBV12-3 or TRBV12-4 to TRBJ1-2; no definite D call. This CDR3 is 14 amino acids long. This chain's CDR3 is CASSRSGENYGCTF. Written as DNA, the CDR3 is TGTGCCAGCAGCCGGAGCGGGGAGAACTATGGCTGCACCTTC.